The 7 T cell receptor beta chains in this list originate from one sample, sequenced in a study of blood T cell repertoires in COVID-19. Sequencing was performed with immunoSEQ multiplex PCR; in TCRdb, only in-frame clones are kept and a portion is missing. The sample carries about 80,000 clones, 82% recorded once. Sequenced: peripheral blood. These receptors all stem from a woman aged 70-85 years with acute or convalescent COVID-19.

This clone was observed a handful of times. The chain carries TRBV4-1 and TRBJ2-1; TRBD2 matches 8 bases. The V segment lost 0 bases and the J segment 5 bases; nucleotides outside the gene matches: 6. Germline V gene lookup returns CDR1 MGHRA and CDR2 YSYEKL. The CDR3 is 16 residues long. For the CDR3, the DNA is TGCGCCAGCAGCCAAGATTTGGGACTAGGGAACAATGAGCAGTTCTTC. Translating it yields CASSQDLGLGNNEQFF.

The chain has TRBV5-5 and TRBJ2-1, with unresolved D. CDR1 and CDR2 from the germline V gene are SGHKS and YYEKEE (reference sequence). The CDR3 covers 15 residues. Trimming took off 0 bases at V and 2 bases at J, with 9 bases between the two ends. CDR3 in amino acids: CASSLDGGTYNEQFF. The CDR3 nucleotides are TGTGCCAGCAGCTTGGATGGCGGAACCTACAATGAGCAGTTCTTC.

Only one count was recorded for this clone. The chain uses TRBV29-1 and TRBJ2-2, with 8 bases lining up with TRBD1. Germline-derived CDR1 and CDR2 are SQVTM and ANQGSEA. The V and J ends lost 2 bases and 6 bases, in that order; junction bases with no gene match: 2. The length of the CDR3 is 13 residues. In DNA, the CDR3 is TGCAGCGTTGAAACGACAGGGGCCGGGGAGCTGTTTTTT. Its translation: CSVETTGAGELFF.

The genes are TRBV7-2 and TRBJ1-2; D may be TRBD1 (5 bases). Trimming removed 1 base at V and 0 bases at J, with 6 bases between. Germline V lookup: CDR1 SGHTA, CDR2 FQGNSA. This CDR3 contains 14 residues. The CDR3 is CASSLGQSNYGYTF. In DNA, the CDR3 is TGTGCCAGCAGCTTAGGACAGTCTAACTATGGCTACACCTTC.

The V call is TRBV7-6, the J call TRBJ1-1; D is unresolved. The CDR3 is 13 amino acids. Germline V gene sequence: CDR1 SGHVS, CDR2 FNYEAQ. V lost 0 bases to trimming and J lost 3 bases, with 5 bases between them. CDR3 sequence reads: CASSLAEDTEAFF. CDR3 DNA sequence: TGTGCCAGCAGCTTAGCGGAGGACACTGAAGCTTTCTTT.

This sequence joins TRBV5-1 and TRBJ1-1; D uncertain. Germline loops: CDR1 SGHRS, CDR2 YFSETQ. Trimming shortened V by 4 bases and J by 7 bases, and 17 bases separated the two germline ends. This CDR3 is 14 amino acids long. Here the CDR3 DNA reads TGCGCCAGCAGCATAACCCGGGAAGGAGGTGAAGCTTTCTTT. This translates into CASSITREGGEAFF.

This sequence joins TRBV7-3 and TRBJ1-2, with D unclear. There are 13 residues in the CDR3. Germline V gene lookup returns CDR1 SGHTA and CDR2 FQGTGA. Trimming stripped 5 bases from V and 2 bases from J, with 9 bases between. CDR3 DNA sequence: TGTGCCAGCAGCGGCAGGAACAACTATGGCTACACCTTC. Translating it yields CASSGRNNYGYTF.